This passage covers 8 T cell receptor beta chains from one sample sequenced in a study of cytomegalovirus exposure and HLA in healthy donors. 13 Jbeta primers and 60 Vbeta primers were used for the PCR. Sequencing was performed with immunoSEQ multiplex PCR; in TCRdb, only in-frame clones are kept and a portion is missing. This sample's clone table lists 100,000 to 150,000 clones. The source material was PBMCs. All receptors come from a woman aged 40 to 50 in good health and CMV-seronegative.

The chain is built from TRBV10-1 and TRBJ1-5, with 7 bases that match TRBD1. Germline V gene sequence: CDR1 WNHNN, CDR2 SYGVQD (reference sequence). Unmatched junction bases numbered 13, after V lost 8 bases and J lost 0 bases. The CDR3 runs 17 residues. This chain's CDR3 is CASQGGHGPYSNQPQHF. For the CDR3, the DNA is TGCGCCAGCCAGGGGGGACATGGACCTTATAGCAATCAGCCCCAGCATTTT.

The chain uses TRBV15 and TRBJ2-7; no definite D call. CDR1 LNHNV and CDR2 YYDKDF come from the germline V gene (reference sequence). The V end was cut by 1 base, the J end by 0 bases, with 10 bases between. The CDR3 is 15 amino acids. CDR3 coding DNA: TGTGCCACCAGCAGAGTGGCCTACAGCTCCTACGAGCAGTACTTC. It translates to CATSRVAYSSYEQYF.

CDR3 protein: CSVDSQRPYGYTF. CDR3 nucleotide sequence: TGCAGCGTTGATAGCCAGAGACCGTATGGCTACACCTTC. This chain uses TRBV29-1 with TRBJ1-2; unclear D gene. The CDR3 is 13 amino acids. Trimming stripped 3 bases from V and 5 bases from J, with 13 bases between. Germline CDR1 is SQVTM and CDR2 is ANQGSEA.

The chain carries TRBV18 and TRBJ1-2, with 10 bases lining up with TRBD1. The CDR3 runs to 15 residues. V was pared by 2 bases and J by 3 bases, with 3 bases of the junction left unmatched. The germline V gene encodes CDR1 KGHSH and CDR2 LQKENI. CDR3 region: CASSPTGQGYYGYTF. The CDR3 DNA follows: TGTGCCAGCTCACCAACGGGACAGGGGTACTATGGCTACACCTTC.

The chain has TRBV25-1 and TRBJ1-4; 8 bases are a match to TRBD1. J lost 6 bases, V lost 3 bases, and 15 bases had no gene match. Germline values: CDR1 MGHDK, CDR2 SYGVNS. The CDR3 sequence is 18 residues long. The CDR3 DNA sequence: TGTGCCAGCAGTGAGTCAGGGGGCGGAGGGGCCAGGGATGAAAAACTGTTTTTT. Translating it yields CASSESGGGGARDEKLFF.

The chain joins TRBV19 to TRBJ1-2; D not resolved. Deletions cut 10 bases from V and 3 bases from J, with 9 bases between. CDR1 is LNHDA, CDR2 SQIVND, per germline (reference sequence). CDR3 length: 11 residues. The CDR3 sequence: CATAGDYGYTF. The CDR3 nucleotides are TGTGCCACCGCGGGAGACTATGGCTACACCTTC.

The chain links TRBV10-3 to TRBJ2-5; tentatively, D is TRBD2 (6 bases). The CDR3 spans 14 residues. Germline V gene lookup returns CDR1 ENHRY and CDR2 SYGVKD. V was trimmed by 4 bases and J by 5 bases, leaving 14 bases between them. CDR3 nucleotide sequence: TGTGCCATCAGTGTGGAGGGAGTAAGGGAGACCCAGTACTTC. Translation: CAISVEGVRETQYF.

V is TRBV2 and J is TRBJ2-2, with D perhaps TRBD1 (5 bases). There are 11 residues in the CDR3. Germline-derived CDR1 and CDR2 are SNHLY and FYNNEI. V lost 6 bases and J 7 bases, leaving 6 bases between the germline ends. The CDR3 reads CASRGDGELFF. The CDR3 DNA reads TGTGCCAGCAGAGGGGACGGGGAGCTGTTTTTT.